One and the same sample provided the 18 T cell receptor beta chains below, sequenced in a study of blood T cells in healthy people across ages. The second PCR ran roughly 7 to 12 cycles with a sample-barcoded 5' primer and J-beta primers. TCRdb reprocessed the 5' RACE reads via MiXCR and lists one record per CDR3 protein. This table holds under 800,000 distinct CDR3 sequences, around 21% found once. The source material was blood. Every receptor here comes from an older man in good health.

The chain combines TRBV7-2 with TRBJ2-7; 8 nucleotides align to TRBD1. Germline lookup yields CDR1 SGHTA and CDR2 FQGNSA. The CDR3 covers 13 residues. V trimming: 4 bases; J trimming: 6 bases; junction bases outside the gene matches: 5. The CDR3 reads CASSSQGAGEQYF. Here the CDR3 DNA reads TGTGCCAGCAGCTCGCAGGGGGCTGGCGAGCAGTACTTC.

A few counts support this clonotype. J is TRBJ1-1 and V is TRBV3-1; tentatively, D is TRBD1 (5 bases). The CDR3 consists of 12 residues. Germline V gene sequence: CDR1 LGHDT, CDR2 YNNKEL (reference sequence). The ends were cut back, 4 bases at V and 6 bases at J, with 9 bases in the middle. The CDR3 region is CASSPRGSEAFF. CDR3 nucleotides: TGTGCCAGCAGCCCTAGGGGTTCTGAAGCTTTCTTT.

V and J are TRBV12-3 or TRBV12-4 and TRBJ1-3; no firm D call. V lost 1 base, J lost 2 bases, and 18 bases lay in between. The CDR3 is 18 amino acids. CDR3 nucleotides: TGTGCCAGCAGTTTAGGGTCCGGGATCCTGATGCCTGGAAACACCATATATTTT. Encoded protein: CASSLGSGILMPGNTIYF.

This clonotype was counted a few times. The CDR3 nucleotides read TGTGCCAGCAGCCAAGAAGGGTTGAGACAGATCTACAATGAGCAGTTCTTC. It specifies CASSQEGLRQIYNEQFF. This sequence joins TRBV14 and TRBJ2-1; D might be TRBD1 (5 bases). The CDR3 has 17 amino acids. The germline gives CDR1 SGHDN, CDR2 FVKESK. The V end lost 0 bases, the J end lost 3 bases, and 15 bases lay between the germline ends.

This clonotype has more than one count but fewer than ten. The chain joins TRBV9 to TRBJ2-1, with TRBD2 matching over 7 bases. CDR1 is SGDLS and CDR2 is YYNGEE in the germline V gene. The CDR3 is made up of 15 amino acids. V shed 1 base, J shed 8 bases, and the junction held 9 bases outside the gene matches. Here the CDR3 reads CASSVSSGKIDEQFF. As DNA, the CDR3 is TGTGCCAGCAGCGTATCAAGCGGGAAGATCGATGAGCAGTTCTTC. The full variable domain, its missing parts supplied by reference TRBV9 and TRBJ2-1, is DSGVTQTPKHLITATGQRVTLRCSPRSGDLSVYWYQQSLDQGLQFLIQYYNGEERAKGNILERFSAQQFPDLHSELNLSSLELGDSALYFCASSVSSGKIDEQFFGPGTRLTVL.

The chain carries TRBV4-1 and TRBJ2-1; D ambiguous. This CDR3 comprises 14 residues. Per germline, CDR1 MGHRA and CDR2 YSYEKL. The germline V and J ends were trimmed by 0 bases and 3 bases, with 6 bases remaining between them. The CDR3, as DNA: TGCGCCAGCAGCCAAGATCCTCTCTACAATGAGCAGTTCTTC. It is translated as CASSQDPLYNEQFF.

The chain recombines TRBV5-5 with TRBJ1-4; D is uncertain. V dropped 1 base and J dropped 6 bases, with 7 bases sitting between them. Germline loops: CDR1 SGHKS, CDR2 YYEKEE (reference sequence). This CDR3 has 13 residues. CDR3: CASSLTADEKLFF. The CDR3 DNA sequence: TGTGCCAGCAGCTTGACAGCGGATGAAAAACTGTTTTTT.

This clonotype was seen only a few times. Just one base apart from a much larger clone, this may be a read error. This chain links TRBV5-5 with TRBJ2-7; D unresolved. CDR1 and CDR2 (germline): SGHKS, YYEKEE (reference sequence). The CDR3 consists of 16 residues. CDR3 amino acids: CASRPDLAQPFYERYF. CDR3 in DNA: TGTGCCAGCAGGCCTGATTTGGCGCAACCTTTCTACGAGCGGTACTTC.

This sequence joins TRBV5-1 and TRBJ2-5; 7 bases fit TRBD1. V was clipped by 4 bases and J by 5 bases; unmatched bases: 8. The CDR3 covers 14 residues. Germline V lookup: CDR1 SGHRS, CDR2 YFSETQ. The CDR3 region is CASSQTGAYETQYF. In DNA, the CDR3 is TGCGCCAGCAGCCAAACAGGGGCCTACGAGACCCAGTACTTC.

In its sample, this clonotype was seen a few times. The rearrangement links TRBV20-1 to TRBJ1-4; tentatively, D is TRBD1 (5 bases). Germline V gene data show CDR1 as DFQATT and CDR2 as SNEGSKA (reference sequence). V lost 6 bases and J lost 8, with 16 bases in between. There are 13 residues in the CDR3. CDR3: CSATRDLQEKLFF. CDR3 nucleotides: TGCAGTGCAACACGGGACTTACAAGAAAAACTGTTTTTT.

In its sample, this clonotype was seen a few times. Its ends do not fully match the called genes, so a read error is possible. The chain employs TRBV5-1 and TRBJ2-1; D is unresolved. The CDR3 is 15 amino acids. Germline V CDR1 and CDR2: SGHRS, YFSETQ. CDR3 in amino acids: CASSLAQASYNGQFF. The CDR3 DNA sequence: TGCGCCAGCAGCTTGGCTCAGGCATCCTACAATGGGCAGTTCTTC.

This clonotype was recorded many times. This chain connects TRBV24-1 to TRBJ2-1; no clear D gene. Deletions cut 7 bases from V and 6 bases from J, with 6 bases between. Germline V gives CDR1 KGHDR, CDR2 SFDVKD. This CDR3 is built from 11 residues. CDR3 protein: CATRLGNEQFF. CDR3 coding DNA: TGTGCCACCAGGCTGGGCAATGAGCAGTTCTTC.

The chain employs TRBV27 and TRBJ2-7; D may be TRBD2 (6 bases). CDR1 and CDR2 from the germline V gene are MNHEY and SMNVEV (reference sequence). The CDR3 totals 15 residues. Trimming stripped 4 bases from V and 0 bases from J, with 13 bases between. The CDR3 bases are TGTGCCAGCAGTTCAGCCGGGACTGGCTCCTACGAGCAGTACTTC. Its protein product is CASSSAGTGSYEQYF.

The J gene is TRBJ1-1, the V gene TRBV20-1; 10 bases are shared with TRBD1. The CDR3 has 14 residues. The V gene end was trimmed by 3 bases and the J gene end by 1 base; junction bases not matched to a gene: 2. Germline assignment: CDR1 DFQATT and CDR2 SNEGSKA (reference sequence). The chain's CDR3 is CSASDRGQNTEAFF. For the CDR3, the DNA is TGCAGTGCTAGTGACAGGGGGCAGAACACTGAAGCTTTCTTT.

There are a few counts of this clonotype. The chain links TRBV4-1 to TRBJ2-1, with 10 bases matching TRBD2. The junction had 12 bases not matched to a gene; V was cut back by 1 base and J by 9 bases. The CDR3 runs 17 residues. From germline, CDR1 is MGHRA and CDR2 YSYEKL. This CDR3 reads CASSQGDGLAGEIEQFF. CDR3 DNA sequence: TGCGCCAGCAGCCAAGGTGATGGCCTAGCGGGAGAAATTGAGCAGTTCTTC.

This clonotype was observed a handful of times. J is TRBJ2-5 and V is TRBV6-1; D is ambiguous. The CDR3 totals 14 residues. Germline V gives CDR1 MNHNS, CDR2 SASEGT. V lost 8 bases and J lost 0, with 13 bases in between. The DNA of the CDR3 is TGTGCCAGCCGGAGCCAACGATACCAAGAGACCCAGTACTTC. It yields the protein CASRSQRYQETQYF.

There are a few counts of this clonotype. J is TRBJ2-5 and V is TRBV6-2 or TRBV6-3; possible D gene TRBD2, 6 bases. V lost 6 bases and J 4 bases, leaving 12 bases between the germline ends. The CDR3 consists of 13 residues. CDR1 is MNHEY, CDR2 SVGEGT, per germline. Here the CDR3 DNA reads TGTGCCAGCAGGACGGGGGTGAGAGAGACCCAGTACTTC. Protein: CASRTGVRETQYF.

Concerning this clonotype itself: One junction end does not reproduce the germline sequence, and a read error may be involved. The CDR3 DNA reads as TGTGCTAGCAGCCCGGGACAGGGCCTCGGGGAGCTGTTTTTT. It yields the protein CASSPGQGLGELFF. This chain links TRBV7-7 with TRBJ2-2; 9 bases are a match to TRBD1. Per germline, CDR1 SSHAT and CDR2 FNYEAQ (reference sequence). The CDR3 covers 14 residues. Filled out from reference TRBV7-7 and TRBJ2-2, the complete variable domain reads GAGVSQSPRYKVTKRGQDVTLRCDPISSHATLYWYQQALGQGPEFLTYFNYEAQPDKSGLPSDRFSAERPEGSISTLTIQRTEQRDSAMYRCASSPGQGLGELFFGEGSRLTVL.